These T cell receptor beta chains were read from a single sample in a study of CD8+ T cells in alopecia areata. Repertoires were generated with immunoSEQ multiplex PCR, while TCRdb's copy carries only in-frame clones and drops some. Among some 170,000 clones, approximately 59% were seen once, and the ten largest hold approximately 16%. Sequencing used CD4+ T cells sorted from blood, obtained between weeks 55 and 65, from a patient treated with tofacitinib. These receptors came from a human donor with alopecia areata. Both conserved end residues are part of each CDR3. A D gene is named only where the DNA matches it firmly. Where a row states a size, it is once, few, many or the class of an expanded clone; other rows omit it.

CASSPGGTGGANTGELFF	TRBD1	NA	TRBV4-1	TRBJ2-2
CASSFTEGHRRAFF	NA	NA	TRBV6-5	TRBJ1-1
CASSPATGEGKLFF	TRBD1	NA	TRBV18	TRBJ1-4
CSVDGPTEAFF	NA	NA	TRBV29-1	TRBJ1-1
CASSGGRLNTEAFF	NA	NA	TRBV2	TRBJ1-1
CSVVIGSANTGELFF	NA	NA	TRBV29-1	TRBJ2-2
CASSQTTRRDRGPPEETQYF	TRBD1	once	TRBV23-1	TRBJ2-5
CASAFSGVGETQYF	TRBD2	NA	TRBV27	TRBJ2-5
CASSNTWQGTGANVLTF	NA	NA	TRBV5-1	TRBJ2-6
CASSEVWKQYF	NA	NA	TRBV2	TRBJ2-7
CASKQDRTNEQFF	TRBD1	NA	TRBV2	TRBJ2-1
CASSRPRGGELFF	NA	NA	TRBV4-2	TRBJ2-2
CASYRDRADTQYF	TRBD1	NA	TRBV10-2	TRBJ2-3
CASSYWRGHEQYF	NA	NA	TRBV6-5	TRBJ2-7
CSVDLGRGNQPQHF	NA	NA	TRBV29-1	TRBJ1-5
CASSLVGSGGSEQFF	TRBD2	NA	TRBV5-1	TRBJ2-1
CASSPLLIDEQFF	NA	NA	TRBV13	TRBJ2-1
CSVHLSSYNEQFF	NA	few	TRBV29-1	TRBJ2-1
CASSLGLASSTDTQYF	NA	NA	TRBV5-6	TRBJ2-3
CASSLAEQGGNIQYF	NA	few	TRBV7-9	TRBJ2-4
CASSSGYQNTGELFF	NA	NA	TRBV25-1	TRBJ2-2
CASSGDSYGYEQYF	TRBD1	few	TRBV5-1	TRBJ2-7
CASRDRHHF	NA	NA	TRBV7-3	TRBJ1-6
CASSDRSHENIQYF	NA	once	TRBV2	TRBJ2-4
CASTTNTGELFF	NA	NA	TRBV7-2	TRBJ2-2
CASSLGPLTQFF	NA	NA	TRBV5-1	TRBJ2-1
CASSGDSQETQYF	TRBD1	NA	TRBV5-1	TRBJ2-5
CASSILLAGGFDEQFF	TRBD2	few	TRBV19	TRBJ2-1
CSVGQVMEKTQYF	TRBD1	NA	TRBV29-1	TRBJ2-5
CATKGGSDTQYF	NA	NA	TRBV15	TRBJ2-3
CASRPEETQYF	NA	NA	TRBV2	TRBJ2-5
CASSLGTGGAGSNQPQHF	TRBD1	NA	TRBV7-6	TRBJ1-5
CAWSPSGNTIYF	NA	few	TRBV30	TRBJ1-3
CASSEAGNEQYF	NA	NA	TRBV6-1	TRBJ2-7
CASRTRTYNEQFF	NA	few	TRBV2	TRBJ2-1
CASSLLAGQGLNTIYF	TRBD1	NA	TRBV5-1	TRBJ1-3
CASSLRSTGGYEQYF	NA	few	TRBV4-2	TRBJ2-7
CASRQSGDTQYF	NA	many	TRBV19	TRBJ2-3
CAWNSRAGTEAFF	NA	NA	TRBV30	TRBJ1-1
CASSFRGAGKETQYF	TRBD2	NA	TRBV7-8	TRBJ2-5
CAWSVKTSQETQYF	NA	few	TRBV30	TRBJ2-5
CASSQWDYSTDTQYF	TRBD2	once	TRBV4-1	TRBJ2-3